These T cell receptor beta chains were read from a single sample in a study of T cells in Graves' hyperthyroidism and ophthalmopathy. MiXCR was run by TCRdb on the multiplex PCR reads, yielding one entry per CDR3 protein. The data show 480,000 or so distinct CDR3 sequences, over 35% seen once. Specimen: peripheral blood or thyroid tissue (not recorded which). Receptors originate from an adult woman with Graves' disease, either hyperthyroidism or ophthalmopathy (not recorded which). The CDR3 runs from the conserved cysteine through the conserved F or W. D genes are given only for firm matches. A clone size is listed for some rows: how often the clone was seen (once, few, many), or a class if it is expanded.

size: NA; D: NA; J: TRBJ1-5; V: TRBV7-9; CDR3: CASSNFDQPQHF; DNA: TGTGCCAGCAGCAACTTCGATCAGCCCCAGCATTTT
size: many; D: TRBD1; J: TRBJ1-2; V: TRBV7-9; CDR3: CASSLRDSDGYTF; DNA: TGTGCCAGCAGCCTCCGGGACAGTGATGGCTACACCTTC
size: NA; D: NA; J: TRBJ2-2; V: TRBV7-8; CDR3: CASSYRTANTGELFF; DNA: TGTGCCAGCAGCTACCGGACGGCGAACACCGGGGAGCTGTTTTTT
size: NA; D: TRBD1; J: TRBJ2-7; V: TRBV25-1; CDR3: CASKGQGLGEQYF; DNA: TGTGCCAGCAAAGGACAGGGCCTAGGGGAGCAGTACTTC
size: many; D: NA; J: TRBJ2-7; V: TRBV5-6; CDR3: CASRLTVLNEQYF; DNA: TGTGCCAGCAGGCTGACAGTTTTGAACGAGCAGTACTTC
size: NA; D: NA; J: TRBJ2-5; V: TRBV15; CDR3: CATSRSVGEETQYF; DNA: TGTGCCACCAGCAGATCCGTAGGGGAAGAGACCCAGTACTTC
size: few; D: NA; J: TRBJ1-2; V: TRBV29-1; CDR3: CSVDIVRGRYGYTF; DNA: TGCAGCGTTGATATTGTCCGGGGACGCTATGGCTACACCTTC
size: NA; D: TRBD1; J: TRBJ1-3; V: TRBV14; CDR3: CASSRTGANTIYF; DNA: TGTGCCAGCAGCCGGACAGGCGCGAACACCATATATTTT
size: few; D: TRBD1; J: TRBJ1-2; V: TRBV4-2; CDR3: CASSHVGGPTGKRDGYTF; DNA: TGTGCCAGCAGCCATGTAGGGGGCCCCACGGGGAAAAGGGATGGCTACACCTTC
size: many; D: NA; J: TRBJ1-3; V: TRBV5-6; CDR3: CASSLVEGPNSGNTIYF; DNA: TGTGCCAGCAGCTTGGTGGAGGGGCCCAACTCTGGAAACACCATATATTTT
size: many; D: NA; J: TRBJ1-3; V: TRBV11-3; CDR3: CASNEGTDSGNTIYF; DNA: TGTGCCAGCAACGAAGGGACGGACTCTGGAAACACCATATATTTT
size: NA; D: NA; J: TRBJ1-4; V: TRBV15; CDR3: CATSPTGTYFEKLFF; DNA: TGTGCCACCAGCCCCACCGGGACATACTTTGAAAAACTGTTTTTT
size: NA; D: TRBD2; J: TRBJ2-5; V: TRBV20-1; CDR3: CSARAQTGGRETQYF; DNA: TGCAGTGCTAGAGCCCAAACAGGCGGGAGAGAGACCCAGTACTTC
size: once; D: TRBD1; J: TRBJ2-5; V: TRBV7-8; CDR3: CATRMGAGGVTQYF; DNA: TGTGCCACGCGAATGGGGGCAGGGGGAGTGACCCAGTACTTC
size: NA; D: NA; J: TRBJ2-2; V: TRBV7-9; CDR3: CASSLSWDGELFF; DNA: TGTGCCAGCAGCCTCTCGTGGGACGGGGAGCTGTTTTTT
size: many; D: NA; J: TRBJ1-1; V: TRBV29-1; CDR3: CSVERGLLNTEAFF; DNA: TGCAGCGTTGAACGGGGGTTGCTGAACACTGAAGCTTTCTTT